Listed below are T cell receptor beta chains from one sample, sequenced in a study of shared T cell receptors in the human thymus. Some clones are missing from TCRdb's copy, which holds only in-frame ones; the method was immunoSEQ multiplex PCR. The sample shows 540,000 or so clones, approximately 80% of them seen only once. These data were also filed under a second study, of human thymus T cells.

The specimen was thymocytes. The receptor set was obtained from a boy younger than two with a congenital heart defect. The CDR3 runs from the conserved cysteine through the conserved F or W. The order of the fields is D gene, J gene, clone size, V gene, CDR3 DNA, CDR3 protein. A D gene is named only where the DNA matches it firmly. Size is stated for part of the rows, as once, few or many counts, or as a class when the clone is expanded.

D gene: NA
J gene: TRBJ2-7
clone size: NA
V gene: TRBV4-2
CDR3 DNA: TGTGCCAGCAGCCAAGACGGGTGGAGGGAGCCATACGAGCAGTACTTC
CDR3 protein: CASSQDGWREPYEQYF

D gene: NA
J gene: TRBJ1-1
clone size: NA
V gene: TRBV7-2
CDR3 DNA: TGTGCCAGCAAACCCGTTCGGAGGGAGAACACTGAAGCTTTCTTT
CDR3 protein: CASKPVRRENTEAFF

D gene: TRBD1
J gene: TRBJ2-7
clone size: NA
V gene: TRBV5-1
CDR3 DNA: TGCGCCAGCAGCCCTCGGGACAGGGGGGGCGAGCAGTACTTC
CDR3 protein: CASSPRDRGGEQYF

D gene: TRBD1
J gene: TRBJ2-7
clone size: few
V gene: TRBV7-2
CDR3 DNA: TGTGCCAGCAGCTTAGGAAAGGGGACAGGGCAATCCTACGAGCAGTACTTC
CDR3 protein: CASSLGKGTGQSYEQYF

D gene: NA
J gene: TRBJ2-3
clone size: NA
V gene: TRBV28
CDR3 DNA: TGTGCCAGCAGTTTATGGGCGGAACGGAGATCAGATACGCAGTATTTT
CDR3 protein: CASSLWAERRSDTQYF

D gene: TRBD1
J gene: TRBJ2-2
clone size: few
V gene: TRBV13
CDR3 DNA: TGTGCCAGCAGCCGTAAGGACAGGGCCGGGGAGCTGTTTTTT
CDR3 protein: CASSRKDRAGELFF

D gene: NA
J gene: TRBJ2-5
clone size: NA
V gene: TRBV30
CDR3 DNA: TGTGCCTGGAGTGTTCAAGGGGGGGCGGGGGAGACCCAGTACTTC
CDR3 protein: CAWSVQGGAGETQYF

D gene: NA
J gene: TRBJ2-7
clone size: NA
V gene: TRBV14
CDR3 DNA: TGTGCCAGCAGCCAACATTTAGCGGACTCGGGGGAGCAGTACTTC
CDR3 protein: CASSQHLADSGEQYF

D gene: TRBD2
J gene: TRBJ2-4
clone size: NA
V gene: TRBV27
CDR3 DNA: TGTGCCAGCATGGGCCGAGCGGGAGTTGGCAAAAACATTCAGTACTTC
CDR3 protein: CASMGRAGVGKNIQYF

D gene: NA
J gene: TRBJ1-5
clone size: NA
V gene: TRBV4-3
CDR3 DNA: TGCGCCAGCAGCCAAGAAGGTGGGCTTCACCAGCCCCAGCATTTT
CDR3 protein: CASSQEGGLHQPQHF

D gene: NA
J gene: TRBJ1-3
clone size: NA
V gene: TRBV5-5
CDR3 DNA: TGTGCCAGCAGCTATACAGCGGGGAACTCTGGAAACACCATATATTTT
CDR3 protein: CASSYTAGNSGNTIYF

D gene: TRBD1
J gene: TRBJ1-5
clone size: NA
V gene: TRBV4-1
CDR3 DNA: TGCGCCAGCAGCCAGCTCGGGACAGGGGTAAGCAATCAGCCCCAGCATTTT
CDR3 protein: CASSQLGTGVSNQPQHF

D gene: NA
J gene: TRBJ2-7
clone size: NA
V gene: TRBV4-1
CDR3 DNA: TGCGCCAGCAGCCAAGGACTGCAACCCTACGAGCAGTACTTC
CDR3 protein: CASSQGLQPYEQYF

D gene: NA
J gene: TRBJ2-1
clone size: NA
V gene: TRBV14
CDR3 DNA: TGTGCCAGCAGCCAACTACTAGCTTTTCCTAATGAGCAGTTCTTC
CDR3 protein: CASSQLLAFPNEQFF

D gene: NA
J gene: TRBJ2-4
clone size: NA
V gene: TRBV5-6
CDR3 DNA: TGTGCCAGCAGCTTGGGTGGCAGGGGGGAAAAAAACATTCAGTACTTC
CDR3 protein: CASSLGGRGEKNIQYF

D gene: TRBD1
J gene: TRBJ1-4
clone size: NA
V gene: TRBV27
CDR3 DNA: TGTGCCAGCAGTGTGTACAGGGGGCGCGAAAAACTGTTTTTT
CDR3 protein: CASSVYRGREKLFF

D gene: TRBD1
J gene: TRBJ2-7
clone size: once
V gene: TRBV19
CDR3 DNA: TGTGCCAGTAGTATGGGGGACAGGGGTCCCAGGTTGCAGTACTTC
CDR3 protein: CASSMGDRGPRLQYF

D gene: NA
J gene: TRBJ2-1
clone size: few
V gene: TRBV27
CDR3 DNA: TGTGCCAGCAGTTTAAGGGGTTACTACAATGAGCAGTTCTTC
CDR3 protein: CASSLRGYYNEQFF

D gene: NA
J gene: TRBJ2-7
clone size: NA
V gene: TRBV7-7
CDR3 DNA: TGTGCCAGCAGCCGCCTGGGCAGGGCCCCCTCCTACGAGCAGTACTTC
CDR3 protein: CASSRLGRAPSYEQYF

D gene: TRBD2
J gene: TRBJ2-3
clone size: NA
V gene: TRBV14
CDR3 DNA: TGTGCCAGCAGCCAGTCTAGAGCACTAGCGCGCCTAGATACGCAGTATTTT
CDR3 protein: CASSQSRALARLDTQYF

D gene: TRBD1
J gene: TRBJ2-1
clone size: NA
V gene: TRBV29-1
CDR3 DNA: TGCAGCGTTGAAGATCGAAGGGGGCTAAGTAATGAGCAGTTCTTC
CDR3 protein: CSVEDRRGLSNEQFF

D gene: TRBD2
J gene: TRBJ2-5
clone size: NA
V gene: TRBV28
CDR3 DNA: TGTGCCAGCAGGTCGCGGGGCCGGGGGGCCCAGTACTTC
CDR3 protein: CASRSRGRGAQYF

D gene: TRBD1
J gene: TRBJ1-5
clone size: NA
V gene: TRBV10-2
CDR3 DNA: TGCGCCAGCAGTGTGGGGATCAGGGGGCTTGGGGCCAATCAGCCCCAGCATTTT
CDR3 protein: CASSVGIRGLGANQPQHF

D gene: NA
J gene: TRBJ2-7
clone size: NA
V gene: TRBV4-3
CDR3 DNA: TGCGCCAGCAGCCAGGAGCGGAGCTCCTACGAGCAGTACTTC
CDR3 protein: CASSQERSSYEQYF

D gene: TRBD1
J gene: TRBJ2-5
clone size: NA
V gene: TRBV30
CDR3 DNA: TGTGCCTGTACAGGGGGCGAGGGGACCCAGTACTTC
CDR3 protein: CACTGGEGTQYF

D gene: NA
J gene: TRBJ1-2
clone size: NA
V gene: TRBV7-9
CDR3 DNA: TGTGCCAGCAGCCCGACGACGGGGGGGAAGGGCTATGGCTACACCTTC
CDR3 protein: CASSPTTGGKGYGYTF

D gene: TRBD2
J gene: TRBJ2-5
clone size: NA
V gene: TRBV7-3
CDR3 DNA: TGTGCCAGCAGCCCAAGGGGGACTAGCGGGGCCACCCGAGAGACCCAGTACTTC
CDR3 protein: CASSPRGTSGATRETQYF

D gene: NA
J gene: TRBJ2-2
clone size: NA
V gene: TRBV9
CDR3 DNA: TGTGCCAGCAGCGTAGCTCCGGGACAAAGGGAGCTGTTTTTT
CDR3 protein: CASSVAPGQRELFF

D gene: TRBD1
J gene: TRBJ1-1
clone size: NA
V gene: TRBV25-1
CDR3 DNA: TGTGCCAGCAGTGCCGGGACAGCGAACACTGAAGCTTTCTTT
CDR3 protein: CASSAGTANTEAFF

D gene: TRBD2
J gene: TRBJ2-5
clone size: NA
V gene: TRBV18
CDR3 DNA: TGTGCCAGCTCTCCCGGGACTAGCGGGATTGTCGAGACCCAGTACTTC
CDR3 protein: CASSPGTSGIVETQYF

D gene: NA
J gene: TRBJ2-2
clone size: NA
V gene: TRBV4-1
CDR3 DNA: TGCGCCAGCAGCCAAGGCTGCGGAACCGGGGAGCTGTTTTTT
CDR3 protein: CASSQGCGTGELFF

D gene: TRBD1
J gene: TRBJ1-5
clone size: NA
V gene: TRBV28
CDR3 DNA: TGTGCCATTCCTCTAACCGGGACAGGGAATAGTGGCAATCAGCCCCAGCATTTT
CDR3 protein: CAIPLTGTGNSGNQPQHF

D gene: NA
J gene: TRBJ1-3
clone size: once
V gene: TRBV5-6
CDR3 DNA: TGTGCCAGCAGCTTCGGGAGGATAAACACCATATATTTT
CDR3 protein: CASSFGRINTIYF

D gene: NA
J gene: TRBJ2-1
clone size: NA
V gene: TRBV10-3
CDR3 DNA: TGTGCCATCAGTGAGTCGACGGGGGACCATGAGCAGTTCTTC
CDR3 protein: CAISESTGDHEQFF

D gene: NA
J gene: TRBJ2-1
clone size: NA
V gene: TRBV6-5
CDR3 DNA: TGTGCCAGCAGTTACGGGGGAGGTGGCTACAATGAGCAGTTCTTC
CDR3 protein: CASSYGGGGYNEQFF

D gene: TRBD2
J gene: TRBJ2-5
clone size: NA
V gene: TRBV7-2
CDR3 DNA: TGTGCCAGCAGCTGGCCGCGACTAGCGGGAGCTGAGGAGACCCAGTACTTC
CDR3 protein: CASSWPRLAGAEETQYF

D gene: TRBD1
J gene: TRBJ1-4
clone size: NA
V gene: TRBV28
CDR3 DNA: TGTGCCAGCAGTCCTACCCCAGGCGGGACAGGGCTGACTAATGAAAAACTGTTTTTT
CDR3 protein: CASSPTPGGTGLTNEKLFF

D gene: TRBD1
J gene: TRBJ2-1
clone size: NA
V gene: TRBV25-1
CDR3 DNA: TGTGCCACCACGAGGGACAGGGGACGCAATGAGCAGTTCTTC
CDR3 protein: CATTRDRGRNEQFF

D gene: TRBD1
J gene: TRBJ1-4
clone size: NA
V gene: TRBV27
CDR3 DNA: TGTGCCAGCAGGAGGACAGGGGCGGGAGAAAAACTGTTTTTT
CDR3 protein: CASRRTGAGEKLFF

D gene: TRBD2
J gene: TRBJ2-7
clone size: NA
V gene: TRBV6-1
CDR3 DNA: TGTGCCAGCAATCGGACTAGCGGAGAATACGAGCAGTACTTC
CDR3 protein: CASNRTSGEYEQYF

D gene: TRBD2
J gene: TRBJ2-5
clone size: NA
V gene: TRBV4-2
CDR3 DNA: TGTGCCAGCAGCCAAGAGCTACGGACTAGCGGGAGGGCCGAGGAGACCCAGTACTTC
CDR3 protein: CASSQELRTSGRAEETQYF

D gene: TRBD2
J gene: TRBJ2-1
clone size: NA
V gene: TRBV7-8
CDR3 DNA: TGTGCCAGCAGCGCACGGACACCCCATAGCGGGAGTGGTGAGCAGTTCTTC
CDR3 protein: CASSARTPHSGSGEQFF

D gene: TRBD2
J gene: TRBJ2-5
clone size: NA
V gene: TRBV7-9
CDR3 DNA: TGTGCCAGCAGCTGTGTAGGGACTAAAACAATCCGCCGAGAGACCCAGTACTTC
CDR3 protein: CASSCVGTKTIRRETQYF

D gene: TRBD1
J gene: TRBJ1-1
clone size: NA
V gene: TRBV15
CDR3 DNA: TGTGCCACCAGCCGGACAACAGGGGGCGGCACTGAAGCTTTCTTT
CDR3 protein: CATSRTTGGGTEAFF

D gene: TRBD1
J gene: TRBJ2-7
clone size: NA
V gene: TRBV9
CDR3 DNA: TGTGCCAGCAGCGAAGGGACAGGGGCCCCCCACGAGCAGTACTTC
CDR3 protein: CASSEGTGAPHEQYF

D gene: NA
J gene: TRBJ2-6
clone size: NA
V gene: TRBV9
CDR3 DNA: TGTGCCAGCAGCGCCCAGGCTGGGGCCAACGTCCTGACTTTC
CDR3 protein: CASSAQAGANVLTF

D gene: TRBD2
J gene: TRBJ2-7
clone size: few
V gene: TRBV4-2
CDR3 DNA: TGTGCCAGCAGCCCTGAGCATTCGGGACTAGCGGGTCGGCCGCGCGAGCAGTACTTC
CDR3 protein: CASSPEHSGLAGRPREQYF

D gene: NA
J gene: TRBJ2-5
clone size: NA
V gene: TRBV2
CDR3 DNA: TGTGCCAGCAGTGAATTCTCCCATCGGGGGGCCGGAGAGACCCAGTACTTC
CDR3 protein: CASSEFSHRGAGETQYF

D gene: NA
J gene: TRBJ2-3
clone size: few
V gene: TRBV2
CDR3 DNA: TGTGCCAGCCTTACAGATACGCAGTATTTT
CDR3 protein: CASLTDTQYF